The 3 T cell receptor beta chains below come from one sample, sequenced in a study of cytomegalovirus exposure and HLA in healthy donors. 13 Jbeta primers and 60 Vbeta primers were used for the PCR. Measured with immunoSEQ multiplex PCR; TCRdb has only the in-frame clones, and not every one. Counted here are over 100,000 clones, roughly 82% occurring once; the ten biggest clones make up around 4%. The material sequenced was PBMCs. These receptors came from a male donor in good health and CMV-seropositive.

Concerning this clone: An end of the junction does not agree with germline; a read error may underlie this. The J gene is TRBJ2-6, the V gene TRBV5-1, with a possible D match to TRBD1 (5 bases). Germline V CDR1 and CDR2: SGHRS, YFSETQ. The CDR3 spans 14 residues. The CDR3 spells CASSPAAGANGLTF. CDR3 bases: TGCGCCAGCAGCCCGGCGGCTGGGGCCAACGGCCTGACTTTC. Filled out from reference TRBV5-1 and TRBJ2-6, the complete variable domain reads KAGVTQTPRYLIKTRGQQVTLSCSPISGHRSVSWYQQTPGQGLQFLFEYFSETQRNKGNFPGRFSGRQFSNSRSEMNVSTLELGDSALYLCASSPAAGANGLTFGAGSRLTVL.

CDR3 in amino acids: CASSRGQSYEQYF. The CDR3 nucleotides read TGTGCCAGCAGTCGGGGACAGTCCTACGAGCAGTACTTC. The chain is built from TRBV6-5 and TRBJ2-7; 7 nucleotides match TRBD1. Germline CDR1 MNHEY, CDR2 SVGAGI. The CDR3 runs 13 residues. The V gene end was trimmed by 5 bases and the J gene end by 1 base; junction bases not matched to a gene: 2.

In DNA, the CDR3 is TGTGCCAGCAGCGTTACTAGCTCCATTTCGGAGACCCAGTACTTC. It translates to CASSVTSSISETQYF. The rearrangement uses TRBV9 and TRBJ2-5; TRBD2 might be the D (6 bases). This CDR3 is 15 amino acids long. V lost 2 bases and J lost 5, with 16 bases in between. Germline V gene data show CDR1 as SGDLS and CDR2 as YYNGEE.